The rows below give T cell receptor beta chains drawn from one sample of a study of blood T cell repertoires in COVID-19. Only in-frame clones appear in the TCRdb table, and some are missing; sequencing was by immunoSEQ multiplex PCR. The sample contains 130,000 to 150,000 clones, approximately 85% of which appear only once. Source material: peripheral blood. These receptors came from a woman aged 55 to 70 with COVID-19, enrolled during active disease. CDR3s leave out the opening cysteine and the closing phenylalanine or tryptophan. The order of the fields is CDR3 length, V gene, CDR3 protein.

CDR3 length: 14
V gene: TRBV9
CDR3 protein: ASSVGRGSGYYEQY

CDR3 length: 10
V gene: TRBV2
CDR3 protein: ASSAGTYLNF

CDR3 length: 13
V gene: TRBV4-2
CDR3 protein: ASSQGLLEYTEAF

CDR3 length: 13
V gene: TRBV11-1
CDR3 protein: ASSLVEEDTDTQY

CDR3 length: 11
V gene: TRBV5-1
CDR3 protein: ASKWVDREGYT

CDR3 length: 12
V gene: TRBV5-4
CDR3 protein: ASSYSAGADGYT

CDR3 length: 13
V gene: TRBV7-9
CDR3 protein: ASSRTGDAYQPQH

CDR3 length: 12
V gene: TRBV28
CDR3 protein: ASSSPGQDNTIY

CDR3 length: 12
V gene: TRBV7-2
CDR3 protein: ASSSPGDSREQY

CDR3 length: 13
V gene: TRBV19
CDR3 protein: ASSSDRYRTDTQY

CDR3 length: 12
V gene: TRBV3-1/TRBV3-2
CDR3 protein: ASSFLNPNEKLF

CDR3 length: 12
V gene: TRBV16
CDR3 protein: ASSLGTGGPEAF

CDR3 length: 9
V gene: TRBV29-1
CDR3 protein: SVEAQTEAF

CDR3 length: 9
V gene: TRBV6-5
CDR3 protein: ASQMNTEAF

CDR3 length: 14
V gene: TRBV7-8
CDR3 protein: ASSVSLAEGVNEQF

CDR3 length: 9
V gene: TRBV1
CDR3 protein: TSSPPRTQY

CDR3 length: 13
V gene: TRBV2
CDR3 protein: ASSLGQGATYEQY